These T cell receptor beta chains were read from a single sample in a study of CD8 T cells in ankylosing spondylitis. TCRdb used MiXCR to reprocess the 5' RACE reads, holding one entry per CDR3 protein. Of 250,000 to 350,000 distinct CDR3 sequences listed, less than 25% are singletons. The specimen was blood, either unsorted or a sorted T cell fraction (not recorded which). These receptors were collected from a female donor with ankylosing spondylitis or in good health (not recorded which). The conserved cysteine and the conserved F or W are not part of the CDR3 here. Expanded clones get a size class; other rows say once, few or many, or leave the size out.

v_gene: TRBV7-9; j_gene: TRBJ2-1; abundance: few; len: 14; CDR3aa: ASSPRTSGRAPEQF
v_gene: TRBV29-1; j_gene: TRBJ2-1; abundance: few; len: 12; CDR3aa: SVEGRVRGNEQF
v_gene: TRBV20-1; j_gene: TRBJ2-2; abundance: few; len: 13; CDR3aa: SARETSTNTGELF
v_gene: TRBV14; j_gene: TRBJ1-1; abundance: .; len: 15; CDR3aa: ASSQDHIRGRVTEAF
v_gene: TRBV20-1; j_gene: TRBJ2-1; abundance: .; len: 13; CDR3aa: SAPLQRGPYNEQF
v_gene: TRBV7-2; j_gene: TRBJ2-3; abundance: .; len: 17; CDR3aa: ASSLRGLAGGLSTDTQY
v_gene: TRBV30; j_gene: TRBJ1-6; abundance: .; len: 12; CDR3aa: AWSVSRLNSPLH
v_gene: TRBV20-1; j_gene: TRBJ2-7; abundance: many; len: 11; CDR3aa: SAGGQGHHEQY
v_gene: TRBV7-2; j_gene: TRBJ2-5; abundance: .; len: 15; CDR3aa: ASSSRILSGMGETQY
v_gene: TRBV12-3/TRBV12-4; j_gene: TRBJ1-5; abundance: many; len: 11; CDR3aa: ASSPGTGQPQH
v_gene: TRBV20-1; j_gene: TRBJ1-3; abundance: many; len: 12; CDR3aa: SAFTGSSGNTIY
v_gene: TRBV7-2; j_gene: TRBJ2-2; abundance: .; len: 16; CDR3aa: ASSWEVGVAGVSGELF
v_gene: TRBV15; j_gene: TRBJ2-7; abundance: .; len: 11; CDR3aa: ATSMGGNREQY
v_gene: TRBV20-1; j_gene: TRBJ2-7; abundance: many; len: 14; CDR3aa: SAPGSGAGLNGEQY
v_gene: TRBV20-1; j_gene: TRBJ2-1; abundance: many; len: 12; CDR3aa: SATLAVPYNEQF
v_gene: TRBV7-2; j_gene: TRBJ2-2; abundance: few; len: 12; CDR3aa: ASSFDRRGGELF
v_gene: TRBV7-9; j_gene: TRBJ2-1; abundance: .; len: 15; CDR3aa: ASSPWPRQTTYNEQF
v_gene: TRBV6-5; j_gene: TRBJ1-2; abundance: .; len: 12; CDR3aa: ASSYGTGGDSYT
v_gene: TRBV20-1; j_gene: TRBJ2-5; abundance: many; len: 11; CDR3aa: SAHRGERETQY
v_gene: TRBV10-3; j_gene: TRBJ2-1; abundance: many; len: 10; CDR3aa: AIAGPSNEQF
v_gene: TRBV7-3; j_gene: TRBJ2-7; abundance: few; len: 15; CDR3aa: ASSSKTRLASSYEQY
v_gene: TRBV6-5; j_gene: TRBJ1-4; abundance: .; len: 13; CDR3aa: ASSYGGTVSEKLF
v_gene: TRBV11-2; j_gene: TRBJ2-6; abundance: few; len: 13; CDR3aa: ASSFKGSGANVLT
v_gene: TRBV28; j_gene: TRBJ2-4; abundance: .; len: 13; CDR3aa: ASSSSRDRVSIQY
v_gene: TRBV10-3; j_gene: TRBJ2-1; abundance: .; len: 13; CDR3aa: AISESATLRDEQF
v_gene: TRBV11-1; j_gene: TRBJ1-1; abundance: .; len: 10; CDR3aa: ASSSDRMQGF
v_gene: TRBV13; j_gene: TRBJ2-7; abundance: .; len: 13; CDR3aa: ASRSSGLSSYEQY
v_gene: TRBV6-6; j_gene: TRBJ1-1; abundance: few; len: 11; CDR3aa: ASSYVGYAEAF
v_gene: TRBV12-3/TRBV12-4; j_gene: TRBJ2-7; abundance: many; len: 10; CDR3aa: ASSHVSYEQY
v_gene: TRBV7-2; j_gene: TRBJ2-3; abundance: few; len: 15; CDR3aa: ASSLSVSGRSTDTQY
v_gene: TRBV5-1; j_gene: TRBJ2-7; abundance: few; len: 14; CDR3aa: ASSQGLQGIIYEQY
v_gene: TRBV20-1; j_gene: TRBJ2-7; abundance: .; len: 13; CDR3aa: SARGSSGRAYEQY
v_gene: TRBV13; j_gene: TRBJ2-5; abundance: .; len: 13; CDR3aa: ASSLPRGYPETQY
v_gene: TRBV20-1; j_gene: TRBJ1-5; abundance: .; len: 12; CDR3aa: SAERRRGNQPQH
v_gene: TRBV7-2; j_gene: TRBJ2-7; abundance: .; len: 14; CDR3aa: ASSLQWRLAGYEQY
v_gene: TRBV12-3/TRBV12-4; j_gene: TRBJ2-3; abundance: .; len: 13; CDR3aa: ASSFGTMLSDTQY
v_gene: TRBV4-3; j_gene: TRBJ2-3; abundance: .; len: 14; CDR3aa: ASSQEAGSRTDTQY
v_gene: TRBV7-2; j_gene: TRBJ2-2; abundance: few; len: 13; CDR3aa: ASSLPGMDTGELF
v_gene: TRBV20-1; j_gene: TRBJ2-1; abundance: few; len: 15; CDR3aa: SARGRVGTAPYNEQF
v_gene: TRBV20-1; j_gene: TRBJ2-1; abundance: .; len: 13; CDR3aa: SALMDFRGSNEQF
v_gene: TRBV6-5; j_gene: TRBJ1-4; abundance: few; len: 12; CDR3aa: ASSYRGGDEKLF
v_gene: TRBV15; j_gene: TRBJ2-3; abundance: .; len: 13; CDR3aa: ATSRDSSGTYTQY
v_gene: TRBV12-3/TRBV12-4; j_gene: TRBJ2-1; abundance: .; len: 15; CDR3aa: ASSLESGPSSYNEQF
v_gene: TRBV7-4; j_gene: TRBJ1-5; abundance: few; len: 13; CDR3aa: ASSFWTDSNQPQH
v_gene: TRBV6-1; j_gene: TRBJ1-1; abundance: few; len: 11; CDR3aa: ASSTDSRTEAF
v_gene: TRBV12-3/TRBV12-4; j_gene: TRBJ1-5; abundance: .; len: 14; CDR3aa: ASSSSFRGGNHPQH
v_gene: TRBV7-8; j_gene: TRBJ1-1; abundance: many; len: 12; CDR3aa: ASSLWGGNTEAF
v_gene: TRBV28; j_gene: TRBJ2-5; abundance: .; len: 15; CDR3aa: ASSSHPQTSGREAQY
v_gene: TRBV9; j_gene: TRBJ1-1; abundance: .; len: 12; CDR3aa: ASSVFGVGTEAF
v_gene: TRBV12-3/TRBV12-4; j_gene: TRBJ1-2; abundance: many; len: 12; CDR3aa: ASSSGRASYGYT
v_gene: TRBV9; j_gene: TRBJ2-7; abundance: many; len: 12; CDR3aa: ASTKGQGLYEQY
v_gene: TRBV7-2; j_gene: TRBJ2-7; abundance: few; len: 12; CDR3aa: ASSPKRGDYVQY
v_gene: TRBV19; j_gene: TRBJ2-2; abundance: .; len: 13; CDR3aa: ASKTTGSVTGELF
v_gene: TRBV12-3/TRBV12-4; j_gene: TRBJ1-5; abundance: many; len: 11; CDR3aa: ASRLDGDQPQH